Listed here is a single TCR beta chain. As yet, its antigen is unknown. This sample is drawn from a study of T cell clones after liver transplantation. Whole-study context: Draws occurred before transplant, before withdrawal, and after complete or failed withdrawal.

CDR1 and CDR2 from the germline V gene are MNHEY and SMNVEV (reference sequence). This CDR3 spans 15 amino acids. Trimming left V 0 bases short and J 7 bases short, with 13 bases between. Study observations and caveats: In a couple of subjects, few donor cells limited the measurable donor-reactive repertoire.

Measured with immunoSEQ multiplex PCR; TCRdb has only the in-frame clones, and not every one. The top ten clones hold less than 1% of a sample with 55,000 to 75,000 clones, about 91% of them seen once. V is TRBV27 and J is TRBJ1-3; D is perhaps TRBD1 (6 bases). This clonotype originated in a human patient who received a liver transplant. Certain T cells may be donor cells from the graft. Sequenced here: CD4+ T cells from blood, sampled about 26 months after liver transplant. The CDR3 DNA reads TGTGCCAGCAGTTTATCTTACAGGGCGGGCAACACCATATATTTT. It specifies CASSLSYRAGNTIYF.